What follows are 14 T cell receptor beta chains derived from one specimen sequenced in a study of blood T cell repertoires in COVID-19. Measured with immunoSEQ multiplex PCR; TCRdb has only the in-frame clones, and not every one. This repertoire shows around 380,000 clones, more than 75% found once; its top ten account for over 0.95%. The sequencing input was peripheral blood. These receptor sequences come from a human donor with acute or convalescent COVID-19. The donor label of this sample is uncertain.

V gene TRBV3-1 (or the pseudogene TRBV3-2) combines with J gene TRBJ2-1, with 9 bases aligning to TRBD2. J gave up 13 bases and V 4 bases, and 2 bases lay outside the gene matches. The CDR3 is made up of 11 amino acids. Germline loops: CDR1 LGHDT, CDR2 YNNKEL (reference sequence). For the CDR3, the DNA is TGTGCCAGCAGCCCGGGGACTAGCCAGTTCTTC. It is translated as CASSPGTSQFF.

V usage is TRBV3-1 (or the pseudogene TRBV3-2) and J usage is TRBJ1-1; D gene unclear. The CDR3 totals 14 residues. Between the trimmed V and J ends, which lost 3 bases and 0 bases, there was a span of 8 bases. The germline V gene has CDR1 LGHDT and CDR2 YNNKEL (reference sequence). The CDR3 loop is CASSHRLMNTEAFF. In nucleotides, the CDR3 is TGTGCCAGCAGCCATAGACTCATGAACACTGAAGCTTTCTTT.

CDR3 protein: CASSIRDGEANYGYTF. The CDR3 DNA reads as TGTGCCAGTAGTATAAGAGACGGAGAGGCTAACTATGGCTACACCTTC. This rearrangement joins TRBV19 to TRBJ1-2; D is unclear. CDR3 length: 16 amino acids. Trimming removed 2 bases at V and 0 bases at J, with 13 bases between. Per the germline V gene, CDR1 is LNHDA and CDR2 is SQIVND (reference sequence).

This chain links TRBV3-1 (or the pseudogene TRBV3-2) with TRBJ2-2, with TRBD1 matching 7 bases. Germline CDR1 is LGHDT and CDR2 is YNNKEL (reference sequence). The trim removed 4 bases at V and 1 base at J, leaving 0 bases unmatched. This CDR3 spans 14 amino acids. The CDR3 reads CASSRTGNTGELFF. DNA of the CDR3: TGTGCCAGCAGCCGGACAGGGAACACCGGGGAGCTGTTTTTT.

The V and J genes are TRBV6-5 and TRBJ2-7; 7 positions agree with TRBD2. The germline V gene encodes CDR1 MNHEY and CDR2 SVGAGI. The CDR3 is made up of 15 amino acids. V gave up 1 base and J gave up 6 bases; unmatched junction bases: 9. CDR3 sequence reads: CASSYLRTAGSEQYF. CDR3 nucleotide sequence: TGTGCCAGCAGTTACTTACGAACAGCGGGGTCCGAGCAGTACTTC.

This clone was seen only a few times. The chain combines TRBV6-5 with TRBJ1-5; 7 nucleotides line up with TRBD1. The CDR3 length is 13 residues. V shed 7 bases, J shed 10 bases, and the junction held 10 bases outside the gene matches. CDR1 and CDR2 from the germline V gene are MNHEY and SVGAGI. The CDR3 DNA follows: TGTGCCAGCACTCAAGACAGGGAGCGTCCCCAGCATTTT. This gives the protein CASTQDRERPQHF.

This rearrangement joins TRBV5-1 to TRBJ1-2; D gene ambiguous. This CDR3 is built from 16 residues. V gave up 3 bases and J gave up 8 bases, with 23 bases separating them. Germline V gene data show CDR1 as SGHRS and CDR2 as YFSETQ. For the CDR3, the DNA is TGCGCCAGCAGCTCTCAGTTTCCCCCGGGGTTTGGGGGCTACACCTTC. Its protein is CASSSQFPPGFGGYTF.

This clone has a single count. J is TRBJ1-2 and V is TRBV5-1; D is unclear. The ends were cut back, 9 bases at V and 7 bases at J, with 16 bases in the middle. In germline, CDR1 is SGHRS, CDR2 YFSETQ. The CDR3 extends over 12 amino acids. CDR3 sequence: CATGSALGGYTF. CDR3 coding DNA: TGCGCCACGGGGTCCGCTTTAGGTGGCTACACCTTC. The variable domain in full, completed from reference TRBV5-1 and TRBJ1-2, reads KAGVTQTPRYLIKTRGQQVTLSCSPISGHRSVSWYQQTPGQGLQFLFEYFSETQRNKGNFPGRFSGRQFSNSRSEMNVSTLELGDSALYLCATGSALGGYTFGSGTRLTVV.

The chain employs TRBV28 and TRBJ2-7; possibly TRBD1 for D (6 bases). The CDR3 contains 15 residues. The ends were cut back, 5 bases at V and 1 base at J, with 15 bases in the middle. Germline CDR1 is MDHEN and CDR2 is SYDVKM. CDR3 region: CASSPNSGESYEQYF. The CDR3 DNA reads as TGTGCCAGCAGTCCGAACTCAGGGGAATCCTACGAGCAGTACTTC. Looking up the rest from reference TRBV28 and TRBJ2-7 gives the full variable domain: DVKVTQSSRYLVKRTGEKVFLECVQDMDHENMFWYRQDPGLGLRLIYFSYDVKMKEKGDIPEGYSVSREKKERFSLILESASTNQTSMYLCASSPNSGESYEQYFGPGTRLTVT.

The V and J genes are TRBV28 and TRBJ2-3, with 7 bases lining up with TRBD2. The CDR3 totals 16 residues. The ends lost 0 bases at V and 3 bases at J; junction bases unmatched: 6. Germline V CDR1 and CDR2: MDHEN, SYDVKM. CDR3 region: CASSLWAGERTDTQYF. The CDR3 DNA follows: TGTGCCAGCAGTTTATGGGCGGGAGAGAGGACAGATACGCAGTATTTT.

V gene TRBV7-2 combines with J gene TRBJ1-1, with 8 bases fitting TRBD1. Germline lookup yields CDR1 SGHTA and CDR2 FQGNSA. Losses at the gene ends were 5 bases for V and 0 bases for J; bases not matched to a gene: 5. The CDR3 is 15 amino acids. In DNA, the CDR3 is TGTGCCAGCAGCATCGACAGGGGAGTGAACACTGAAGCTTTCTTT. Translated: CASSIDRGVNTEAFF.

This clone was counted once. The gene calls are TRBV29-1 and TRBJ2-7, with D perhaps TRBD1 (5 bases). Germline CDR1 SQVTM, CDR2 ANQGSEA. Trimming took 6 bases from V and 2 from J, leaving 14 bases between them. The CDR3 contains 13 residues. Written as DNA, the CDR3 is TGCAGCGTCCGGTGGGGCAATACCTACGAGCAGTACTTC. It yields the protein CSVRWGNTYEQYF.

The chain uses TRBV6-5 and TRBJ2-1, with a tentative D call TRBD2 (5 bases). The CDR3 is 14 amino acids. The V end was cut by 6 bases, the J end by 10 bases, with 19 bases between. The germline V gene encodes CDR1 MNHEY and CDR2 SVGAGI. Written as DNA, the CDR3 is TGTGCCAGCAGCGTCAAGCGGCCTCCGAGGGAGCAGTTCTTC. The encoded protein is CASSVKRPPREQFF.

The chain employs TRBV2 and TRBJ2-2, with TRBD1 matching over 8 bases. CDR1 is SNHLY, CDR2 FYNNEI, per germline. The CDR3 is 15 residues long. V lost 5 bases and J lost 3; bases outside the gene matches: 5. The CDR3 reads CASSTPGQDTGELFF. The CDR3 DNA reads TGTGCCAGCAGTACTCCGGGACAGGACACCGGGGAGCTGTTTTTT.